Here is one T cell receptor (beta chain) with its context. The sample comes from a study of blood T cell repertoires in COVID-19. Study at large: Specimens from acute and convalescent COVID-19 originated in the United States, Italy and Spain. From T cells, B-cell-depleted T cells, or PBMCs came the material, which was cDNA or gDNA.

The CDR3 has 15 amino acids. CDR1 is SGHTA, CDR2 FQGNSA, per germline. Trimming at V came to 6 bases and at J to 4 bases, leaving 5 bases not matched to a gene. In the original workflow: Reference gene primer amplification gave estimated nucleated cell counts. The protocol was immunoSEQ multiplex PCR, while the TCRdb copy is restricted to in-frame clones and leaves out a portion. Clonal size and the V and J genes are those of that table, whereas D and trimming came from the DNA. The sample carries 75,000 to 100,000 clones, approximately 72% recorded once. The chain carries TRBV7-2 and TRBJ2-2, with TRBD2 matching 10 bases. Material: peripheral blood. The receptor's source is a man aged 65 to 79 with acute or convalescent COVID-19. CDR3 residues: CASRPTSGPTGELFF. In nucleotides, the CDR3 is TGTGCCAGCAGGCCGACTAGCGGGCCCACCGGGGAGCTGTTTTTT.